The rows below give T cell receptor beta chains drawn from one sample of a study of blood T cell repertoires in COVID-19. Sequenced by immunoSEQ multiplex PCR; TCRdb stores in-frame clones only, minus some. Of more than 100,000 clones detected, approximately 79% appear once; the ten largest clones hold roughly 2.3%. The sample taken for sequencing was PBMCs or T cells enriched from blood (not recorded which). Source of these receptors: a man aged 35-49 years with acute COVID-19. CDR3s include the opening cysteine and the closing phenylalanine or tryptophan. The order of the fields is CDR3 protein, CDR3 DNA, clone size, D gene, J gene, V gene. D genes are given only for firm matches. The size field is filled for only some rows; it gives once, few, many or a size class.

cdr3_aa: CASSELDRGADNSPLHF; cdr3_nt: TGTGCCAGCAGCGAACTGGACAGGGGGGCGGATAATTCACCCCTCCACTTT; clone_size: .; d_call: TRBD1; j_call: TRBJ1-6; v_call: TRBV5-4
cdr3_aa: CASSSPGTGGKWDEQFF; cdr3_nt: TGTGCCAGCAGTTCTCCCGGGACAGGGGGCAAGTGGGATGAGCAGTTCTTC; clone_size: .; d_call: TRBD1; j_call: TRBJ2-1; v_call: TRBV28
cdr3_aa: CAWSATLVNTEAFF; cdr3_nt: TGTGCCTGGAGTGCGACTTTGGTGAACACTGAAGCTTTCTTT; clone_size: .; d_call: .; j_call: TRBJ1-1; v_call: TRBV30
cdr3_aa: CASSQDKGYRTYEQYF; cdr3_nt: TGTGCCAGCAGCCAAGATAAGGGGTACAGGACCTACGAGCAGTACTTC; clone_size: .; d_call: .; j_call: TRBJ2-7; v_call: TRBV14
cdr3_aa: CASSLGLAGEEQYF; cdr3_nt: TGTGCCAGCAGCCTTGGACTAGCGGGGGAGGAGCAGTACTTC; clone_size: .; d_call: TRBD2; j_call: TRBJ2-7; v_call: TRBV11-3
cdr3_aa: CASSSRQGAAGYTF; cdr3_nt: TGTGCCAGCAGTTCCCGACAGGGGGCTGCAGGCTACACCTTC; clone_size: .; d_call: TRBD1; j_call: TRBJ1-2; v_call: TRBV11-2
cdr3_aa: CASVGQGAQFF; cdr3_nt: TGTGCCAGCGTCGGACAGGGGGCGCAGTTCTTC; clone_size: .; d_call: TRBD1; j_call: TRBJ2-1; v_call: TRBV3-1/TRBV3-2
cdr3_aa: CASSPGYGYTF; cdr3_nt: TGTGCCAGCTCTCCGGGATATGGCTACACCTTC; clone_size: .; d_call: .; j_call: TRBJ1-2; v_call: TRBV18
cdr3_aa: CASSQAGRGQGGNTIYF; cdr3_nt: TGTGCCAGCAGCCAAGCAGGGAGGGGACAGGGTGGAAACACCATATATTTT; clone_size: .; d_call: TRBD1; j_call: TRBJ1-3; v_call: TRBV3-1/TRBV3-2
cdr3_aa: CASSPFDRNNEQFF; cdr3_nt: TGTGCCAGCTCACCATTCGACAGAAACAATGAGCAGTTCTTC; clone_size: .; d_call: .; j_call: TRBJ2-1; v_call: TRBV18
cdr3_aa: CASGRTAFSTNEKLFF; cdr3_nt: TGTGCCAGCGGAAGGACAGCTTTTTCAACTAATGAAAAACTGTTTTTT; clone_size: once; d_call: .; j_call: TRBJ1-4; v_call: TRBV9
cdr3_aa: CAISESDRRYTEAFF; cdr3_nt: TGTGCCATCAGTGAGTCGGACAGGAGGTATACTGAAGCTTTCTTT; clone_size: .; d_call: TRBD1; j_call: TRBJ1-1; v_call: TRBV10-3
cdr3_aa: CASNQRGGADNQPQHF; cdr3_nt: TGTGCCAGCAACCAAAGGGGCGGGGCCGACAATCAGCCCCAGCATTTT; clone_size: once; d_call: .; j_call: TRBJ1-5; v_call: TRBV28
cdr3_aa: CASSLTWTENGYTF; cdr3_nt: TGTGCCAGCAGCCTAACCTGGACAGAAAATGGCTACACCTTC; clone_size: .; d_call: .; j_call: TRBJ1-2; v_call: TRBV5-5
cdr3_aa: CASSSVAGGLRNEQFF; cdr3_nt: TGCGCCAGCAGCTCGGTAGCGGGGGGGCTTAGGAATGAGCAGTTCTTC; clone_size: .; d_call: TRBD2; j_call: TRBJ2-1; v_call: TRBV5-1
cdr3_aa: CASSLTLAGGRYEQYF; cdr3_nt: TGTGCCAGCAGTTTAACCTTAGCGGGGGGAAGGTACGAGCAGTACTTC; clone_size: .; d_call: TRBD2; j_call: TRBJ2-7; v_call: TRBV27
cdr3_aa: CASNRDTGTGELFF; cdr3_nt: TGTGCCAGTAACCGGGACACCGGCACCGGGGAGCTGTTTTTT; clone_size: .; d_call: .; j_call: TRBJ2-2; v_call: TRBV2
cdr3_aa: CASSLVISGATQETQYF; cdr3_nt: TGTGCCAGCAGTTTAGTCATAAGCGGGGCCACACAAGAGACCCAGTACTTC; clone_size: .; d_call: TRBD2; j_call: TRBJ2-5; v_call: TRBV28
cdr3_aa: CASSVAGGAYEQYF; cdr3_nt: TGTGCCAGCAGCGTAGCGGGAGGTGCCTACGAGCAGTACTTC; clone_size: .; d_call: TRBD2; j_call: TRBJ2-7; v_call: TRBV7-3
cdr3_aa: CASSYFSDTEAFF; cdr3_nt: TGTGCCAGCAGTTACTTCTCGGACACTGAAGCTTTCTTT; clone_size: once; d_call: .; j_call: TRBJ1-1; v_call: TRBV6-5
cdr3_aa: CASSLTGGFGQPQHF; cdr3_nt: TGTGCCAGCAGCTTAACAGGGGGCTTCGGTCAGCCCCAGCATTTT; clone_size: few; d_call: TRBD1; j_call: TRBJ1-5; v_call: TRBV11-2
cdr3_aa: CASSFRNSLNEKLFF; cdr3_nt: TGTGCCAGCAGTTTTAGGAACAGCCTTAATGAAAAACTGTTTTTT; clone_size: .; d_call: .; j_call: TRBJ1-4; v_call: TRBV27
cdr3_aa: CASSQELREVDEQYF; cdr3_nt: TGTGCCAGCAGCCAAGAGTTGCGGGAGGTCGACGAGCAGTACTTC; clone_size: .; d_call: TRBD2; j_call: TRBJ2-7; v_call: TRBV3-1/TRBV3-2
cdr3_aa: CASSPNRGSMNTEAFF; cdr3_nt: TGTGCCAGCAGCCCAAACAGGGGTTCTATGAACACTGAAGCTTTCTTT; clone_size: .; d_call: TRBD1; j_call: TRBJ1-1; v_call: TRBV3-1/TRBV3-2
cdr3_aa: CASSPYPWHEQYF; cdr3_nt: TGTGCCAGCAGCCCTTACCCCTGGCACGAGCAGTACTTC; clone_size: .; d_call: .; j_call: TRBJ2-7; v_call: TRBV11-2
cdr3_aa: CASSDGGRNQPQHF; cdr3_nt: TGTGCCAGCAGTGATGGTGGGAGGAATCAGCCCCAGCATTTT; clone_size: .; d_call: .; j_call: TRBJ1-5; v_call: TRBV2
cdr3_aa: CASRVGRGLYNEQFF; cdr3_nt: TGTGCCAGCAGGGTAGGGCGGGGCCTCTACAATGAGCAGTTCTTC; clone_size: .; d_call: .; j_call: TRBJ2-1; v_call: TRBV27
cdr3_aa: CASSYGTGANTEQYF; cdr3_nt: TGTGCCAGCAGTTACGGGACAGGGGCCAATACCGAGCAGTACTTC; clone_size: .; d_call: TRBD1; j_call: TRBJ2-7; v_call: TRBV6-5
cdr3_aa: CSVAGGREREKLFF; cdr3_nt: TGCAGCGTTGCAGGGGGAAGGGAACGAGAAAAACTGTTTTTT; clone_size: .; d_call: TRBD1; j_call: TRBJ1-4; v_call: TRBV29-1
cdr3_aa: CASSDGASYGYTF; cdr3_nt: TGCGCCAGCAGCGACGGAGCCTCCTATGGCTACACCTTC; clone_size: .; d_call: .; j_call: TRBJ1-2; v_call: TRBV10-1
cdr3_aa: CASSVDSNSNQPQHF; cdr3_nt: TGCGCCAGCAGCGTGGACTCTAATAGCAATCAGCCCCAGCATTTT; clone_size: .; d_call: .; j_call: TRBJ1-5; v_call: TRBV5-1
cdr3_aa: CASSPDRASGNTIYF; cdr3_nt: TGCGCCAGCAGCCCAGACAGGGCCTCTGGAAACACCATATATTTT; clone_size: .; d_call: TRBD1; j_call: TRBJ1-3; v_call: TRBV4-1
cdr3_aa: CSARWTSGELFF; cdr3_nt: TGCAGCGCCCGATGGACTAGCGGGGAGCTGTTTTTT; clone_size: .; d_call: TRBD2; j_call: TRBJ2-2; v_call: TRBV29-1
cdr3_aa: CASSINRAGLTGYTF; cdr3_nt: TGTGCCAGTAGTATAAATCGGGCAGGGTTAACTGGCTACACCTTC; clone_size: .; d_call: .; j_call: TRBJ1-2; v_call: TRBV19
cdr3_aa: CASSPGPSQPQHF; cdr3_nt: TGTGCCAGCTCACCTGGGCCGTCTCAGCCCCAGCATTTT; clone_size: .; d_call: .; j_call: TRBJ1-5; v_call: TRBV18
cdr3_aa: CASSEDISNTIYF; cdr3_nt: TGTGCCAGCAGTGAAGATATATCGAACACCATATATTTT; clone_size: .; d_call: .; j_call: TRBJ1-3; v_call: TRBV2
cdr3_aa: CASSQGTAYEQYF; cdr3_nt: TGTGCCAGCAGCCAAGGGACTGCCTACGAGCAGTACTTC; clone_size: .; d_call: .; j_call: TRBJ2-7; v_call: TRBV3-1/TRBV3-2
cdr3_aa: CASSLGISGTDTQYF; cdr3_nt: TGTGCCAGCAGCTTAGGTATTAGCGGCACAGATACGCAGTATTTT; clone_size: .; d_call: .; j_call: TRBJ2-3; v_call: TRBV11-1
cdr3_aa: CASRGLANEKLFF; cdr3_nt: TGTGCCAGCAGGGGGCTTGCTAATGAAAAACTGTTTTTT; clone_size: few; d_call: .; j_call: TRBJ1-4; v_call: TRBV28
cdr3_aa: CASSVGGDTEAFF; cdr3_nt: TGTGCCAGCAGCGTAGGGGGAGACACTGAAGCTTTCTTT; clone_size: once; d_call: .; j_call: TRBJ1-1; v_call: TRBV9
cdr3_aa: CASRLGTAAYDTIYF; cdr3_nt: TGTGCCAGCAGACTCGGGACAGCGGCTTATGACACCATATATTTT; clone_size: .; d_call: TRBD1; j_call: TRBJ1-3; v_call: TRBV11-1
cdr3_aa: CASSLAENTGELFF; cdr3_nt: TGTGCCAGCAGCTTAGCTGAGAACACCGGGGAGCTGTTTTTT; clone_size: .; d_call: .; j_call: TRBJ2-2; v_call: TRBV5-6